This TCR beta chain emerged from a study of immune characterization of retroperitoneal liposarcoma. CDR3 size: 16 residues. Trimming took 7 bases from V and 3 from J; bases not matched to a gene: 9. Germline V gives CDR1 MNHNS, CDR2 SASEGT. This clonotype was observed a few times. TCRdb itself ran the PCR reads through MiXCR, one entry per CDR3 protein. The sample has some 11,000 distinct CDR3 sequences; around 28% are singletons. The source of this sequence is a male donor with retroperitoneal liposarcoma. Material for sequencing was tumor tissue. V and J are TRBV6-1 and TRBJ2-3, with TRBD1 identical over 11 bases. This CDR3 reads CASTTIGTGGTDTQYF. The CDR3, as DNA: TGTGCCAGCACCACCATCGGGACAGGGGGTACAGATACGCAGTATTTT.